A selection of T cell receptor beta chains follows, all from one sample in a study of early T cells in non-severe SARS-CoV-2 infection. TCRdb itself ran the 5' RACE reads through MiXCR, one entry per CDR3 protein. The sample contains 80,000 to 95,000 distinct CDR3 sequences, about 15% of which appear only once. The sample comprised whole blood. These receptor sequences come from an adult who was a healthcare worker with PCR-confirmed SARS-CoV-2 infection or an uninfected control (not recorded which). Both conserved end residues are part of each CDR3. A D gene is named only where the DNA matches it firmly. A clone size is listed for some rows: how often the clone was seen (once, few, many), or a class if it is expanded.

j_call d_call clone_size v_call cdr3_nt cdr3_aa
TRBJ1-1 NA NA TRBV6-5 TGTGCCAGCAGTTACTTAGGGTTCGCTTTCTTT CASSYLGFAFF
TRBJ2-2 NA NA TRBV27 TGTGCCAGCAGAAAGGGACGAGACACCGGGGAGCTGTTTTTT CASRKGRDTGELFF
TRBJ2-2 TRBD1 NA TRBV7-9 TGTGCCAGCAGGACGGGACAGGGATTCGGGGAGCTGTTTTTT CASRTGQGFGELFF
TRBJ2-2 NA few TRBV28 TGTGCCAGCAATAACGCGAACACCGGGGAGCTGTTTTTT CASNNANTGELFF
TRBJ1-1 NA NA TRBV10-1 TGCGCCAGCAGTGAGTCACCGGGGGGGCAGAGAGCTTTCTTT CASSESPGGQRAFF
TRBJ1-2 NA NA TRBV5-4 TGTGCCAGCAGCTTGGTCGCGGACAGCCTATACTATGGCTACACCTTC CASSLVADSLYYGYTF
TRBJ2-1 TRBD1 NA TRBV7-9 TGTGCCAGCAGCTTAAGGACAGGGGTAGGCAATGAGCAGTTCTTC CASSLRTGVGNEQFF
TRBJ1-4 NA NA TRBV14 TGTGCCAGCAGCCAAGAATCCTTCCCCATGAGACAGAAGAATGAAAAACTGTTTTTT CASSQESFPMRQKNEKLFF
TRBJ2-7 TRBD1 few TRBV18 TGTGCCAGCTCACCCGCCCGGCGGGGGACAGGGGTTGACGAGCAGTACTTC CASSPARRGTGVDEQYF
TRBJ2-2 NA few TRBV5-1 TGCGCCAGCACAGATGGGGTGAACACCGGGGAGCTGTTTTTT CASTDGVNTGELFF
TRBJ2-7 TRBD1 few TRBV3-1 TGTGCCAGCAGCCAAGGGACAGGGCCGTACGAGCAGTACTTC CASSQGTGPYEQYF
TRBJ2-1 NA many TRBV20-1 TGCAGTGCTAGAGATAGGATCTGGAACAATGAGCAGTTCTTC CSARDRIWNNEQFF
TRBJ2-3 NA NA TRBV7-2 TGTGCCAGCAGCTTACCTACAGAGCGCGCAGATACGCAGTATTTT CASSLPTERADTQYF
TRBJ1-2 NA few TRBV4-1 TGCGCCAGCAGCCAAGTTCACACGTCCAACTATGGCTACACCTTC CASSQVHTSNYGYTF
TRBJ2-3 NA few TRBV9 TGTGCCAGCAGCGTAGCTGGCACAGATACGCAGTATTTT CASSVAGTDTQYF
TRBJ2-3 NA NA TRBV5-1 TGCGCCAGCAGCTTGGAAGGGGACGTCGGCACAGATACGCAGTATTTT CASSLEGDVGTDTQYF
TRBJ1-1 NA NA TRBV7-2 TGTGCCAGCAGCAAACAGGGACTGAACACTGAAGCTTTCTTT CASSKQGLNTEAFF
TRBJ1-3 NA NA TRBV4-3 TGCGCCAGCAGCCAAGATGTAGGGGCAGTCTCTGGAAACACCATATATTTT CASSQDVGAVSGNTIYF
TRBJ1-1 NA NA TRBV6-2/TRBV6-3 TGTGCCAGCAGTTACTTGCTCCGGGGCGAAGCTTTCTTT CASSYLLRGEAFF
TRBJ1-1 TRBD1 many TRBV6-5 TGTGCCAGCAGCCGGACAGGGAACACTGAAGCTTTCTTT CASSRTGNTEAFF
TRBJ2-1 NA few TRBV11-2 TGTGCCAGCAGCTTGCGGTCTTGGACGCCGTATTACAATGAGCAGTTCTTC CASSLRSWTPYYNEQFF
TRBJ1-2 TRBD1 NA TRBV29-1 TGCAGCTTCGGACAGGGGACGACTAACTATGGCTACACCTTC CSFGQGTTNYGYTF
TRBJ2-3 TRBD2 few TRBV4-1 TGCGCCAGCAGCCAACTAACTAGCGGGACAGATACGCAGTATTTT CASSQLTSGTDTQYF
TRBJ1-3 NA NA TRBV7-2 TGTGCCAGCAGCTTATCGGTAGGGCCCGGAAACACCATATATTTT CASSLSVGPGNTIYF
TRBJ1-1 NA NA TRBV27 TGTGCCAGCAGTTTATTGGGGAGGGACACTGAAGCTTTCTTT CASSLLGRDTEAFF
TRBJ1-5 NA few TRBV12-3/TRBV12-4 TGTGCCAGCAGTTTAGGGGGATATGGCAATCAGCCCCAGCATTTT CASSLGGYGNQPQHF
TRBJ2-5 TRBD2 NA TRBV29-1 TGCAGCGTGTCGGGACTAGCGGGGTTACAAGAGACCCAGTACTTC CSVSGLAGLQETQYF
TRBJ2-3 TRBD1 NA TRBV20-1 TGCAGTGCTAGCTGGAGACAGGGTCGCGATACGCAGTATTTT CSASWRQGRDTQYF
TRBJ2-7 NA NA TRBV3-1 TGTGCCAGCAGCCAAGTTGGAGGGCACGAGCAGTACTTC CASSQVGGHEQYF
TRBJ2-3 NA few TRBV9 TGTGCCAGCAGCGTACCCTCCACAGATACGCAGTATTTT CASSVPSTDTQYF
TRBJ2-7 NA NA TRBV5-4 TGTGCCAGCAGCTGGGACGAGAAGGACCGTCCCTACGAGCAGTACTTC CASSWDEKDRPYEQYF
TRBJ1-1 NA many TRBV9 TGTGCCAGCAGCGTAGGACGGCCGAACACTGAAGCTTTCTTT CASSVGRPNTEAFF
TRBJ2-1 NA NA TRBV11-3 TGTGCCAGCAGCCCCGGGCGAGGCCCTCCTGAGCAGTTCTTC CASSPGRGPPEQFF
TRBJ1-1 NA few TRBV7-6 TGTGCCAGCAGCTTAATAAGTAGTGGTGGGGGGACGAACACTGAAGCTTTCTTT CASSLISSGGGTNTEAFF